What follows are 28 T cell receptor beta chains derived from one specimen sequenced in a study of post-analysis software for immune sequencing data. Study-wide findings and caveats: With TRBV5-6, TRBV5-1 and TRBV20-1 included, about five TRBV segments were more frequent in patients than in controls.

Every TCR beta cDNA library bore unique molecular identifiers. Via MiXCR, TCRdb re-called the PCR reads, giving one row per CDR3 protein. The sample includes about 620,000 distinct CDR3 sequences, around 47% of them seen just once. Antigen specificity for these receptors is unknown. Sequencing was performed on blood. Receptors originate from a girl between 10 and 17 years old with multiple sclerosis.

The chain links TRBV5-1 to TRBJ2-6; D may be TRBD1 (6 bases). Trimming pared 8 bases from V and 4 bases from J, leaving 13 bases between. This CDR3 is built from 14 residues. CDR1 SGHRS and CDR2 YFSETQ come from the germline V gene. The CDR3 is CASTTGSGANVLTF. DNA of the CDR3: TGCGCCAGTACAACAGGGTCGGGGGCCAACGTCCTGACTTTC.

The V and J genes are TRBV9 and TRBJ2-5; 9 positions agree with TRBD1. The tail of the sequence fits TRBJ2-7 better, so the J call may be wrong. The CDR3 length is 14 residues. Looked up from germline, CDR1 is SGDLS and CDR2 is YYNGEE. Here the CDR3 reads CASSVGQGVYEQYF. The CDR3 DNA reads TGTGCCAGCAGCGTAGGACAGGGGGTGTACGAGCAGTACTTC.

The chain has TRBV4-1 and TRBJ2-5; 8 positions match TRBD1. Germline assignment: CDR1 MGHRA and CDR2 YSYEKL. The V segment lost 4 bases and the J segment 2 bases; nucleotides outside the gene matches: 12. The CDR3 is made up of 17 amino acids. The CDR3 reads CASSRPTGDIRQETQYF. CDR3 in DNA: TGCGCCAGCAGCCGTCCGACAGGGGACATCCGACAAGAGACCCAGTACTTC.

The chain couples TRBV20-1 to TRBJ1-6; possibly TRBD1 for D (5 bases). Trimming took off 0 bases at V and 7 bases at J, with 10 bases between the two ends. The germline gives CDR1 DFQATT, CDR2 SNEGSKA (reference sequence). The CDR3 runs 14 residues. In DNA, the CDR3 is TGCAGTGCTAGAGAGGCAGGGCCAAATTCACCCCTCCACTTT. This translates into CSAREAGPNSPLHF.

The chain uses TRBV9 and TRBJ2-5; D possibly corresponds to TRBD2 (6 bases). There are 16 residues in the CDR3. Trimming shortened V by 0 bases and J by 2 bases, and 14 bases separated the two germline ends. Germline CDR1 SGDLS, CDR2 YYNGEE. Written as DNA, the CDR3 is TGTGCCAGCAGCGTAGGGCCGGCTAGCGTACAAGAGACCCAGTACTTC. Translated: CASSVGPASVQETQYF.

The chain recombines TRBV3-1 with TRBJ2-3; TRBD2 is a possible D gene (6 bases). The V end was cut by 4 bases, the J end by 2 bases, with 13 bases between. Germline-derived CDR1 and CDR2 are LGHDT and YNNKEL (reference sequence). The length of the CDR3 is 15 residues. The CDR3 region is CASSPRGTVTDTQYF. In nucleotides, the CDR3 is TGTGCCAGCAGCCCCCGCGGGACTGTCACAGATACGCAGTATTTT.

The V and J genes are TRBV13 and TRBJ2-3, with D uncertain. The germline V gene has CDR1 PRHDT and CDR2 FYEKMQ (reference sequence). V gave up 5 bases and J gave up 0 bases, with 18 bases separating them. The CDR3 is 17 residues long. In DNA, the CDR3 is TGTGCCAGCAGCCCTTTCCGCGGTCGGGCTAGCACAGATACGCAGTATTTT. Translation: CASSPFRGRASTDTQYF.

This chain's CDR3 is CASSIQETANYGYTF. CDR3 sequence (DNA): TGTGCCAGCAGCATTCAAGAGACAGCTAACTATGGCTACACCTTC. The rearrangement uses TRBV6-6 and TRBJ1-2, with D perhaps TRBD1 (5 bases). V dropped 6 bases and J dropped 0 bases, with 14 bases sitting between them. Germline assignment: CDR1 MNHNY and CDR2 SVGAGI (reference sequence). The CDR3 length is 15 residues.

This clonotype turned up a few times. The chain carries TRBV5-1 and TRBJ2-3; D might be TRBD2 (6 bases). The V gene lost 4 bases and the J gene lost 3 bases, with 12 bases spanning the gap. The CDR3 runs to 14 residues. Germline-derived CDR1 and CDR2 are SGHRS and YFSETQ. In nucleotides, the CDR3 is TGCGCCAGCAGCCTGACTAGTAGGACAGATACGCAGTATTTT. Translated, it gives CASSLTSRTDTQYF.

This chain links TRBV6-6 with TRBJ1-1; D is possibly TRBD1 (6 bases). The V gene's germline CDR1 is MNHNY and CDR2 SVGAGI (reference sequence). Trimming left V 7 bases short and J 4 bases short, with 16 bases between. The CDR3 is 14 residues long. CDR3 loop: CASTVSVGGTEAFF. CDR3 in DNA: TGTGCCAGCACCGTATCGGTAGGGGGCACTGAAGCTTTCTTT.

This clonotype was seen only once. CDR3 region: CSVARYSGMNTEAFF. CDR3 DNA sequence: TGCAGCGTTGCCCGTTACAGTGGGATGAACACTGAAGCTTTCTTT. The chain uses TRBV29-1 and TRBJ1-1; D is ambiguous. Germline V gene data show CDR1 as SQVTM and CDR2 as ANQGSEA. The CDR3 is 15 amino acids. Trimming left V 4 bases short and J 0 bases short, with 15 bases between.

Only a few counts were recorded for this clonotype. The chain has TRBV20-1 and TRBJ2-7, with D unresolved. From germline, CDR1 is DFQATT and CDR2 SNEGSKA (reference sequence). Trimming left V 3 bases short and J 4 bases short, with 13 bases between. This CDR3 is built from 13 residues. The CDR3 loop reads CSARVDTKYEQYF. The CDR3 DNA follows: TGCAGTGCTAGGGTAGACACAAAATACGAGCAGTACTTC.

This clonotype was counted a few times. The J gene is TRBJ2-5, the V gene TRBV7-2; D is perhaps TRBD1 or TRBD2 (5 bases each). The J call may be in error: the DNA end matches TRBJ2-7 better. CDR1 and CDR2 from the germline V gene are SGHTA and FQGNSA. The CDR3 has 15 amino acids. CDR3 amino acids: CASSVTGTATYEQYF. The CDR3 DNA sequence: TGTGCCAGCAGCGTTACCGGGACCGCGACCTACGAGCAGTACTTC.

The rearrangement joins TRBV4-2 to TRBJ2-1; 10 bases match TRBD2. The CDR3 runs 17 residues. The V gene's germline CDR1 is LGHNA and CDR2 YNFKEQ. V shed 2 bases and J 8 bases; nucleotides not matched to a gene: 12. The CDR3 is CASSQKASGSLGDEQFF. DNA for the CDR3: TGTGCCAGCAGCCAAAAGGCTAGCGGGAGTTTAGGTGATGAGCAGTTCTTC.

The sample holds many counts of this clonotype. The gene calls are TRBV7-6 and TRBJ2-5; D uncertain. Trimming left V 3 bases short and J 1 base short, with 9 bases between. The CDR3 is made up of 14 amino acids. CDR1 is SGHVS and CDR2 is FNYEAQ in the germline V gene. The CDR3 here is CASSFTQTQETQYF. The CDR3 coding sequence is TGTGCCAGCAGCTTTACGCAAACCCAAGAGACCCAGTACTTC.

This clonotype was observed a few times. This chain uses TRBV7-9 with TRBJ2-7; unclear D gene. The CDR3 consists of 14 residues. V was shortened by 5 bases and J by 5 bases, with 16 bases between the two germline ends. In germline, CDR1 is SEHNR, CDR2 FQNEAQ (reference sequence). This chain's CDR3 is CASSPRRSDDEQYF. The CDR3 DNA reads TGTGCCAGCAGCCCCCGCAGGAGCGATGACGAGCAGTACTTC.

This chain connects TRBV7-6 to TRBJ2-1; 10 bases are a match to TRBD1. Losses at the gene ends were 6 bases for V and 7 bases for J; bases not matched to a gene: 6. The CDR3 covers 14 residues. Germline CDR1 reads SGHVS; CDR2 reads FNYEAQ. In DNA form, the CDR3 reads TGTGCCAGCAGTATCGGGACAGGGGTGAATGAGCAGTTCTTC. The encoded protein is CASSIGTGVNEQFF.

The V call is TRBV29-1, the J call TRBJ2-7, with 14 positions matching TRBD2. V lost 4 bases, J lost 4 bases, and 3 bases stayed unmatched. This CDR3 contains 14 residues. Germline-derived CDR1 and CDR2 are SQVTM and ANQGSEA. CDR3 residues: CSVAGLAGVYEQYF. The CDR3 DNA is TGCAGCGTTGCGGGACTAGCGGGGGTATACGAGCAGTACTTC.

V usage is TRBV20-1 and J usage is TRBJ2-7; perhaps D is TRBD1 or TRBD2 (5 bases each). Trimming removed 4 bases from V and 1 base from J, with 14 bases in between. The CDR3 is 14 amino acids. Germline CDR1 DFQATT, CDR2 SNEGSKA (reference sequence). CDR3 nucleotide sequence: TGCAGTGCTACCCGGGGCTACCGATCCTACGAGCAGTACTTC. Amino acids: CSATRGYRSYEQYF.

The chain links TRBV7-9 to TRBJ2-1; 7 nucleotides match TRBD1. The CDR3 is 15 residues long. Germline CDR1 and CDR2: SEHNR and FQNEAQ (reference sequence). J gave up 7 bases and V 5 bases, and 11 bases lay outside the gene matches. The CDR3 region has the DNA TGTGCCAGCAGCCCCCTGGGACAGTTTGGGAATGAGCAGTTCTTC. It translates to CASSPLGQFGNEQFF. Combining the CDR3 with reference TRBV7-9 and TRBJ2-1 gives the whole variable domain DTGVSQNPRHKITKRGQNVTFRCDPISEHNRLYWYRQTLGQGPEFLTYFQNEAQLEKSRLLSDRFSAERPKGSFSTLEIQRTEQGDSAMYLCASSPLGQFGNEQFFGPGTRLTVL.

This chain uses TRBV12-3 or TRBV12-4 with TRBJ2-4; TRBD1 might be the D (5 bases). Trimming shortened V by 1 base and J by 5 bases, and 15 bases separated the two germline ends. This CDR3 comprises 16 residues. CDR3 bases: TGTGCCAGCAGTTTAGGTTGGGGCATAAGGGAAAACATTCAGTACTTC. Translated, it gives CASSLGWGIRENIQYF.

V and J are TRBV12-3 or TRBV12-4 and TRBJ2-7; possible D gene TRBD1, 6 bases. The CDR3 sequence is 13 residues long. The V end lost 11 bases, the J end lost 1 base, and 15 bases lay between the germline ends. The CDR3 sequence: CAGTDRPSYEQYF. The CDR3, as DNA: TGTGCCGGCACGGACAGACCATCCTACGAGCAGTACTTC.

This chain connects TRBV7-2 to TRBJ1-2, with a possible D match to TRBD1 (5 bases). The CDR3 extends over 15 amino acids. The V and J ends lost 1 base and 4 bases respectively, with 13 bases between them. Germline CDR1 is SGHTA and CDR2 is FQGNSA. CDR3 region: CASSLVARDAYGYTF. In DNA, the CDR3 is TGTGCCAGCAGCTTAGTAGCCAGGGACGCCTATGGCTACACCTTC.

This sequence joins TRBV7-6 and TRBJ1-2, with 7 bases that match TRBD1. V was clipped by 1 base and J by 6 bases; unmatched bases: 26. Germline CDR1 reads SGHVS; CDR2 reads FNYEAQ. This CDR3 contains 21 residues. Written as DNA, the CDR3 is TGTGCCAGCAGCTTAGTCCCCCTCAAGACCGGGACAGAGAAGGACCTAAATGGCTACACCTTC. Translating it yields CASSLVPLKTGTEKDLNGYTF.

The CDR3 DNA reads TGTGCCAGCAGAATAGTGGGACAAGAGACCCAGTACTTC. Translated: CASRIVGQETQYF. This chain connects TRBV27 to TRBJ2-5; no firm D call. The CDR3 is made up of 13 amino acids. Trimming left V 6 bases short and J 2 bases short, with 10 bases between. Per the germline V gene, CDR1 is MNHEY and CDR2 is SMNVEV (reference sequence).

The chain joins TRBV12-3 or TRBV12-4 to TRBJ1-2; 7 bases line up with TRBD1. The CDR3 totals 16 residues. Unmatched junction bases numbered 4, after V lost 0 bases and J lost 0 bases. CDR3 in DNA: TGTGCCAGCAGTTTAGCCCGACAGGGATCTAACTATGGCTACACCTTC. Translating gives CASSLARQGSNYGYTF.

The gene calls are TRBV12-3 or TRBV12-4 and TRBJ1-5, with a weak D call TRBD1 (5 bases). The CDR3 covers 15 residues. The V end lost 6 bases, the J end lost 7 bases, and 19 bases lay between the germline ends. CDR3 DNA sequence: TGTGCCAGCAGCAGAAGCATAGGGGAGGGACAGCCCCAGCATTTT. Protein sequence: CASSRSIGEGQPQHF.

This chain uses TRBV20-1 with TRBJ2-3, with 10 bases identical to TRBD2. Germline V gene data show CDR1 as DFQATT and CDR2 as SNEGSKA (reference sequence). The CDR3 is 17 residues long. V shed 0 bases and J 5 bases; nucleotides not matched to a gene: 11. The CDR3 DNA follows: TGCAGTGCTAGAGAGGCCCTGAGCGGGGGGGCAAGAGATACGCAGTATTTT. It yields the protein CSAREALSGGARDTQYF.